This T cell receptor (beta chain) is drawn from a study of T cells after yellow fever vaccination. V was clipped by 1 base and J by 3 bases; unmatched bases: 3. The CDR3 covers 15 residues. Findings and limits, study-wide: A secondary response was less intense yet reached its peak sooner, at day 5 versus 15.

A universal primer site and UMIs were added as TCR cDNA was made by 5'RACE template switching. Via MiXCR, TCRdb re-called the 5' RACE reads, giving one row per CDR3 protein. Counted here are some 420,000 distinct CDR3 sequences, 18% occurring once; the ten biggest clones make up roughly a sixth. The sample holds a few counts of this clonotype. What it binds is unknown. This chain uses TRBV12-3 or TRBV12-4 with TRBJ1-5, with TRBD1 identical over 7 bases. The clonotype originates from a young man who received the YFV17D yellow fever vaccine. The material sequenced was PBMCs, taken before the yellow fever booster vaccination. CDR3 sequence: CASSLEGTANQPQHF. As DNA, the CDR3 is TGTGCCAGCAGTTTAGAAGGGACAGCCAATCAGCCCCAGCATTTT.